What follows describes a single TCR beta chain. This sample is part of a study of cytomegalovirus exposure and HLA in healthy donors. The PCR used 60 Vbeta and 13 Jbeta primers. Only in-frame clones appear in the TCRdb table, and some are missing; sequencing was by immunoSEQ multiplex PCR. The repertoire holds under 85,000 clones, with about 73% as singletons. CDR3 length equals 13 residues. Germline lookup yields CDR1 MNHEY and CDR2 SMNVEV (reference sequence). V was clipped by 6 bases and J by 2 bases; unmatched bases: 3. This receptor was obtained from a woman aged 30 to 39 in good health and CMV-seronegative. The chain joins TRBV27 to TRBJ2-7, with 8 nucleotides matching TRBD1. Sequencing used PBMCs. For the CDR3, the DNA is TGTGCCAGCAGCTTGGACAGGGCCTACGAGCAGTACTTC. Its protein product is CASSLDRAYEQYF.